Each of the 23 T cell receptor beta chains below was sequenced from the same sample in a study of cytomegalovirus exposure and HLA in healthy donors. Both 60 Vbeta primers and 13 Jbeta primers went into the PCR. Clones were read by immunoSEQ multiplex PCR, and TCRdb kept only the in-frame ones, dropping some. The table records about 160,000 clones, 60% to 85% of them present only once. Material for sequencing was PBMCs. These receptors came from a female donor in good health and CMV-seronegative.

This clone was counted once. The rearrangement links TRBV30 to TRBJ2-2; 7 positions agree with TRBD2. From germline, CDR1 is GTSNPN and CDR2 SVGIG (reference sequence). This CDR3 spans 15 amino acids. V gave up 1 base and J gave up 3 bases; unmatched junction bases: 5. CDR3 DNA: TGTGCCTGGAGTGAAAGAGGGAGGGACACCGGGGAGCTGTTTTTT. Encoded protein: CAWSERGRDTGELFF.

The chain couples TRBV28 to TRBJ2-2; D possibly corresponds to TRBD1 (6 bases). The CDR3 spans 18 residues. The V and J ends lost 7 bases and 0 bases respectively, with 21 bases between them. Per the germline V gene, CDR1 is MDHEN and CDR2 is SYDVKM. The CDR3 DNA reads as TGTGCCAGCACCCCACAGACAGGTTCCCTCTCGAACACCGGGGAGCTGTTTTTT. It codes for CASTPQTGSLSNTGELFF.

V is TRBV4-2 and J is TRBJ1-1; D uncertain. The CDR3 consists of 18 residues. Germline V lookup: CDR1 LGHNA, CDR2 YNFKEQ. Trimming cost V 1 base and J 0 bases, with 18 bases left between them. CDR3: CASSQAASGDWMNTEAFF. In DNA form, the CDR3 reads TGTGCCAGCAGCCAAGCAGCTAGCGGTGACTGGATGAACACTGAAGCTTTCTTT.

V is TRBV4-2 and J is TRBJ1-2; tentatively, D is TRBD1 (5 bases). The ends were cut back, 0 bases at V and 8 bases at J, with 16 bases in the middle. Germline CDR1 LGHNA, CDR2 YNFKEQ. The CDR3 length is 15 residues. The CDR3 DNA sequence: TGTGCCAGCAGCCAAGATCGGGGTGCGGGGGTAGGCTACACCTTC. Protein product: CASSQDRGAGVGYTF.

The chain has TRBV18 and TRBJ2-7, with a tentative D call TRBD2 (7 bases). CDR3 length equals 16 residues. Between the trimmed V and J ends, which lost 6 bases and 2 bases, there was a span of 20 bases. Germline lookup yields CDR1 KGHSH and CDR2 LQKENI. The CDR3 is CASSSGEGRATYEQYF. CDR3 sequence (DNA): TGTGCCAGCTCCTCAGGGGAGGGGCGGGCGACCTACGAGCAGTACTTC.

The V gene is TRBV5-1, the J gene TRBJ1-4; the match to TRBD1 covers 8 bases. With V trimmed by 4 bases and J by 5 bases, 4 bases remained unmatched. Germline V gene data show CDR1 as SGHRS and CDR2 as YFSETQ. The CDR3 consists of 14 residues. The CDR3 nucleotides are TGCGCCAGCAGCCTCGGGACAGGAAATGAAAAACTGTTTTTT. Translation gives CASSLGTGNEKLFF.

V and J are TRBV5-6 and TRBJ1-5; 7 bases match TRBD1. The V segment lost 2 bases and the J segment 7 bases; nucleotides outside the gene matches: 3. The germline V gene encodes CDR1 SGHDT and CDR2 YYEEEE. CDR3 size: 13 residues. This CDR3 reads CASSFDRDQPQHF. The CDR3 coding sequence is TGTGCCAGCAGCTTCGACAGGGACCAGCCCCAGCATTTT.

CDR3 residues: CSTTEGSETQYF. As DNA, the CDR3 is TGCAGCACTACGGAGGGCAGCGAGACCCAGTACTTC. The rearrangement joins TRBV29-1 to TRBJ2-5; tentative D call: TRBD2 (6 bases). Germline CDR1 SQVTM, CDR2 ANQGSEA. Trimming pared 8 bases from V and 5 bases from J, leaving 15 bases between. The CDR3 loop spans 12 amino acids.

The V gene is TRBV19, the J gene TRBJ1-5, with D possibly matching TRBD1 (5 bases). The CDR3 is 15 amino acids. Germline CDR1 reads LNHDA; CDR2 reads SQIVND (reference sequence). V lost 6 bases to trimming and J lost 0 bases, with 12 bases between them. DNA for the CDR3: TGTGCCAGTAGGAGGAAACAGGATAGCAATCAGCCCCAGCATTTT. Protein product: CASRRKQDSNQPQHF.

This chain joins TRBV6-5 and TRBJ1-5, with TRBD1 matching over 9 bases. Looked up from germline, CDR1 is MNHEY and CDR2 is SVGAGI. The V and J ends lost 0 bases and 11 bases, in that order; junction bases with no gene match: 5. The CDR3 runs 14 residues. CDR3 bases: TGTGCCAGCAGTTACTCGGGACAGGGTAGGACCCAGCATTTT. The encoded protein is CASSYSGQGRTQHF.

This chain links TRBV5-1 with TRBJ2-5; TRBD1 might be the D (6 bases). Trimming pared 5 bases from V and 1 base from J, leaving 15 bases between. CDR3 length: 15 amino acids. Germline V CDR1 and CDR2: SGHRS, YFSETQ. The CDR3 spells CASRQGIGTQETQYF. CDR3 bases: TGCGCCAGCAGACAGGGAATTGGGACCCAAGAGACCCAGTACTTC.

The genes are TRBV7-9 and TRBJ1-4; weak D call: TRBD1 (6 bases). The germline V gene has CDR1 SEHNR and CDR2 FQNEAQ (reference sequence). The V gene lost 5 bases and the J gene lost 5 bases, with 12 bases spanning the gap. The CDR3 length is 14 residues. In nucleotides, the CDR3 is TGTGCCAGCAGCGTGGGACAAGCAAATGAAAAACTGTTTTTT. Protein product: CASSVGQANEKLFF.

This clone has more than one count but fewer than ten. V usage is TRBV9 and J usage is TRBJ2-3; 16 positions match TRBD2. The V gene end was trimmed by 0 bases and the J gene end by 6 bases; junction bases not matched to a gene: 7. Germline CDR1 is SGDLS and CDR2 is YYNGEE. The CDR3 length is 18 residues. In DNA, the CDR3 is TGTGCCAGCAGCGTAGAAGGGACTAGCGGGGGGGCCCGGGATACGCAGTATTTT. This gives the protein CASSVEGTSGGARDTQYF. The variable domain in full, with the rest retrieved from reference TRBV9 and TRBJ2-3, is DSGVTQTPKHLITATGQRVTLRCSPRSGDLSVYWYQQSLDQGLQFLIQYYNGEERAKGNILERFSAQQFPDLHSELNLSSLELGDSALYFCASSVEGTSGGARDTQYFGPGTRLTVL.

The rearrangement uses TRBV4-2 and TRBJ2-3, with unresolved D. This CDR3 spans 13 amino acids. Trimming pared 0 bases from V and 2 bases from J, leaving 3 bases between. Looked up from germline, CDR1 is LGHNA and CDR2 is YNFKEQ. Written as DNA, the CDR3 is TGTGCCAGCAGCCAAGATCTCACAGATACGCAGTATTTT. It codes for CASSQDLTDTQYF.

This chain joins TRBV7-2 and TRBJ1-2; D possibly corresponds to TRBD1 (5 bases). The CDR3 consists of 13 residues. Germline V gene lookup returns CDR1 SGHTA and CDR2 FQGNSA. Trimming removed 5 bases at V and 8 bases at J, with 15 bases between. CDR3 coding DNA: TGTGCCAGCAGCCCACCAGGGCGTCGGGGCTACACCTTC. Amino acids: CASSPPGRRGYTF.

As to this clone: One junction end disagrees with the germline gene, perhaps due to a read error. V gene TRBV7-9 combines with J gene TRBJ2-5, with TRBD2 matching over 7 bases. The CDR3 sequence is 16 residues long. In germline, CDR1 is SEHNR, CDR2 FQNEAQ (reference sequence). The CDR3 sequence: CSSSPRGGSLMETQYF. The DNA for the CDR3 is TGTTCCAGCAGCCCACGCGGCGGGAGCCTCATGGAGACCCAGTACTTC.

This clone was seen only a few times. CDR3 bases: TGTGCCAGCAGTTACATCAGGACAGGGCAGGCTTTCTTT. Translated: CASSYIRTGQAFF. The rearrangement joins TRBV6-6 to TRBJ1-1; 8 bases align to TRBD1. The CDR3 is 13 residues long. With 2 bases clipped from V and 11 bases from J, the junction kept 7 bases outside the gene matches. The germline V gene has CDR1 MNHNY and CDR2 SVGAGI (reference sequence).

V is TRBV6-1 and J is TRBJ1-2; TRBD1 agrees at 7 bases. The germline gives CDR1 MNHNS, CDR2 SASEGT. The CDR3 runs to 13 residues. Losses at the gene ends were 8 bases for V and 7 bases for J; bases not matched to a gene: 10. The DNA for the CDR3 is TGTGCCAGCGCTCAAGACAGGGCCCGTGGCTACACCTTC. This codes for CASAQDRARGYTF.

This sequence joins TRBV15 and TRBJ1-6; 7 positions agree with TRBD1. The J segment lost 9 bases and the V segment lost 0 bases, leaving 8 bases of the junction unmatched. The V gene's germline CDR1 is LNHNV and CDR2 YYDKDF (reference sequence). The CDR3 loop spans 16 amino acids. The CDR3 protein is CATSRDPLGGGSPLHF. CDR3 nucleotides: TGTGCCACCAGCAGAGATCCGTTAGGGGGCGGTTCACCCCTCCACTTT.

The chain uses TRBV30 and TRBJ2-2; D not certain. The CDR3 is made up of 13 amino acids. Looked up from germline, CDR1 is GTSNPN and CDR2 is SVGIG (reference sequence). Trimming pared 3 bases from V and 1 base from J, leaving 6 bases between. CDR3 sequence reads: CAWRFRNTGELFF. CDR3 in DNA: TGTGCCTGGAGGTTTCGGAACACCGGGGAGCTGTTTTTT.

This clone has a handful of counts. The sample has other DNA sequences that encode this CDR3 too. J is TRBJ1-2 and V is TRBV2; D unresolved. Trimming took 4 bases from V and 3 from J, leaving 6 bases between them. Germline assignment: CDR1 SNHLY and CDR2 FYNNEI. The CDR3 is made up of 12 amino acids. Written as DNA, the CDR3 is TGTGCCAGCAGTGGAACAGACTATGGCTACACCTTC. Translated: CASSGTDYGYTF.

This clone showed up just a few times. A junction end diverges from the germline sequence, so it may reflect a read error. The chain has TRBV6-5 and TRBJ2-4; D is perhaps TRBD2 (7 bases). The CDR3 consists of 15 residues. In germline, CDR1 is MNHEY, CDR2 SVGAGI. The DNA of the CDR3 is TGTGCCAGCAGCCTGGGGGGGGCGGCCAAAAACAGTCAGTACTTC. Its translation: CASSLGGAAKNSQYF.

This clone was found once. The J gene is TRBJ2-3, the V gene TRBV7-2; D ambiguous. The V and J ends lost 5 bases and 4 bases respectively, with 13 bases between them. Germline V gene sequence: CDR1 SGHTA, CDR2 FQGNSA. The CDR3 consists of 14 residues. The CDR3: CASSQAYAADTQYF. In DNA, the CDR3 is TGTGCCAGCAGCCAAGCGTATGCGGCAGATACGCAGTATTTT.